These 15 T cell receptor beta chains were all obtained from the same sample, sequenced in a study of cytomegalovirus exposure and HLA in healthy donors. TCRdb keeps only in-frame clones here, not all; method: immunoSEQ multiplex PCR. This table holds 68,000 or so clones, 91% found once. Sequenced input: PBMCs. These receptors were obtained from a man younger than 30 in good health and CMV-seronegative.

This sequence joins TRBV7-2 and TRBJ2-7, with D perhaps matching TRBD1 (5 bases). Between the trimmed V and J ends, which lost 5 bases and 1 base, there was a span of 21 bases. In germline, CDR1 is SGHTA, CDR2 FQGNSA. The CDR3 spans 17 residues. In DNA form, the CDR3 reads TGTGCCAGCAGCCTCCTAGGTTGGGGCGCCAATTCCTACGAGCAGTACTTC. This sequence encodes CASSLLGWGANSYEQYF.

This sequence joins TRBV6-1 and TRBJ2-2, with D tentatively TRBD2 (6 bases). The V end lost 8 bases, the J end lost 0 bases, and 13 bases lay between the germline ends. The V gene's germline CDR1 is MNHNS and CDR2 SASEGT. The length of the CDR3 is 15 residues. CDR3 region: CASFAGTSNTGELFF. The CDR3 nucleotides are TGTGCCAGCTTCGCCGGGACTTCGAACACCGGGGAGCTGTTTTTT.

The rearrangement links TRBV4-3 to TRBJ2-3; 9 positions agree with TRBD2. Germline V gene lookup returns CDR1 LGHNA and CDR2 YSLEER. This CDR3 has 16 residues. V was clipped by 0 bases and J by 3 bases; unmatched bases: 4. As DNA, the CDR3 is TGCGCCAGCAGCCAAGATTGGCTAGCGGGGACAGATACGCAGTATTTT. Its protein product is CASSQDWLAGTDTQYF.

V and J are TRBV5-1 and TRBJ1-1, with a possible D match to TRBD1 (5 bases). Germline V CDR1 and CDR2: SGHRS, YFSETQ. The CDR3 extends over 13 amino acids. V was shortened by 5 bases and J by 7 bases, with 15 bases between the two germline ends. This chain's CDR3 is CASRSRDSLEAFF. CDR3 DNA: TGCGCCAGCAGATCCCGGGACTCACTTGAAGCTTTCTTT. Full variable domain (remainder filled in from reference TRBV5-1 and TRBJ1-1): KAGVTQTPRYLIKTRGQQVTLSCSPISGHRSVSWYQQTPGQGLQFLFEYFSETQRNKGNFPGRFSGRQFSNSRSEMNVSTLELGDSALYLCASRSRDSLEAFFGQGTRLTVV.

This clone was recorded once. An end of the junction does not agree with germline; a read error may underlie this. V usage is TRBV29-1 and J usage is TRBJ2-3, with D possibly TRBD2 on 5 matching bases. The CDR3 is 13 amino acids. Germline V gene lookup returns CDR1 SQVTM and CDR2 ANQGSEA. The CDR3 bases are TGCAGCGTCGAAGGACTCTTCGCAGATACGCAGTATTTT. This encodes CSVEGLFADTQYF.

The V call is TRBV9, the J call TRBJ2-4, with D possibly matching TRBD1 (5 bases). V lost 1 base to trimming and J lost 8 bases, with 19 bases between them. The CDR3 runs 16 residues. Germline lookup yields CDR1 SGDLS and CDR2 YYNGEE. DNA for the CDR3: TGTGCCAGCAGCGTAAGTACAGGTGGAAGGGGCCACATTCAGTACTTC. Translated, it gives CASSVSTGGRGHIQYF.

This clone was recorded a few times. The rearrangement joins TRBV19 to TRBJ2-3, with D possibly being TRBD1 (6 bases). The V and J ends lost 3 bases and 2 bases respectively, with 12 bases between them. The CDR3 runs to 15 residues. Germline V gives CDR1 LNHDA, CDR2 SQIVND (reference sequence). The CDR3 bases are TGTGCCAGTAGTATGGGCAGGGGTCTCACAGATACGCAGTATTTT. This sequence encodes CASSMGRGLTDTQYF.

Only one count was recorded for this clone. In DNA, the CDR3 is TGCAGCGTGACTAAATCGGTGGAGTTCCAAGAGACCCAGTACTTC. This translates into CSVTKSVEFQETQYF. The rearrangement uses TRBV29-1 and TRBJ2-5, with D possibly TRBD2 on 5 matching bases. Trimming pared 6 bases from V and 1 base from J, leaving 18 bases between. The CDR3 covers 15 residues. Germline assignment: CDR1 SQVTM and CDR2 ANQGSEA.

Here the CDR3 reads CASSLAGTGGREQYF. The CDR3 bases are TGTGCCAGCAGCTTGGCGGGGACAGGGGGAAGGGAGCAGTACTTC. The chain is built from TRBV5-4 and TRBJ2-7; 11 nucleotides match TRBD1. The CDR3 is made up of 15 amino acids. The germline V gene encodes CDR1 SGHNT and CDR2 YYREEE (reference sequence). V lost 0 bases and J lost 7; bases outside the gene matches: 6.

This clone showed up just once. This chain uses TRBV5-4 with TRBJ2-5; possible D gene TRBD1, 5 bases. Germline lookup yields CDR1 SGHNT and CDR2 YYREEE (reference sequence). Trimming removed 0 bases at V and 5 bases at J, with 5 bases between. The CDR3 runs to 12 residues. The CDR3 loop reads CASSLAGETQYF. DNA for the CDR3: TGTGCCAGCAGCTTGGCAGGGGAGACCCAGTACTTC.

The chain uses TRBV7-3 and TRBJ1-2; TRBD1 matches at 9 bases. Per germline, CDR1 SGHTA and CDR2 FQGTGA. V was pared by 2 bases and J by 8 bases, with 6 bases of the junction left unmatched. The CDR3 is 14 amino acids. The CDR3: CASSLSGQGRGYTF. The CDR3 bases are TGTGCCAGCAGCTTATCGGGACAGGGACGGGGCTACACCTTC.

This chain connects TRBV30 to TRBJ2-3; D perhaps matches TRBD1 (6 bases). In germline, CDR1 is GTSNPN, CDR2 SVGIG (reference sequence). There are 14 residues in the CDR3. Trimming shortened V by 3 bases and J by 3 bases, and 13 bases separated the two germline ends. The CDR3 here is CAWSLYRVTDTQYF. In DNA, the CDR3 is TGTGCCTGGAGCTTATACAGGGTTACAGATACGCAGTATTTT.

V usage is TRBV28 and J usage is TRBJ2-1, with D possibly being TRBD1 (5 bases). The V end was cut by 6 bases, the J end by 8 bases, with 11 bases between. CDR1 is MDHEN and CDR2 is SYDVKM in the germline V gene. The CDR3 runs to 12 residues. The CDR3 region has the DNA TGTGCCAGCAGAAGGATAGGGGATGAGCAGTTCTTC. This sequence encodes CASRRIGDEQFF.

V gene TRBV2 combines with J gene TRBJ2-1; a weak D match, TRBD2 (5 bases). The V gene lost 4 bases and the J gene lost 6 bases, with 10 bases spanning the gap. CDR3 length: 13 amino acids. Germline V lookup: CDR1 SNHLY, CDR2 FYNNEI. The CDR3 region is CASSGRGANEQFF. The CDR3 DNA follows: TGTGCCAGCAGTGGACGGGGAGCCAATGAGCAGTTCTTC.

The chain joins TRBV9 to TRBJ2-2; D ambiguous. The ends were cut back, 0 bases at V and 0 bases at J, with 12 bases in the middle. The CDR3 is 17 residues long. Per germline, CDR1 SGDLS and CDR2 YYNGEE. This CDR3 reads CASSVAGGAANTGELFF. Here the CDR3 DNA reads TGTGCCAGCAGCGTAGCTGGCGGAGCAGCGAACACCGGGGAGCTGTTTTTT. Drawing the rest from reference TRBV9 and TRBJ2-2, the complete variable domain is DSGVTQTPKHLITATGQRVTLRCSPRSGDLSVYWYQQSLDQGLQFLIQYYNGEERAKGNILERFSAQQFPDLHSELNLSSLELGDSALYFCASSVAGGAANTGELFFGEGSRLTVL.